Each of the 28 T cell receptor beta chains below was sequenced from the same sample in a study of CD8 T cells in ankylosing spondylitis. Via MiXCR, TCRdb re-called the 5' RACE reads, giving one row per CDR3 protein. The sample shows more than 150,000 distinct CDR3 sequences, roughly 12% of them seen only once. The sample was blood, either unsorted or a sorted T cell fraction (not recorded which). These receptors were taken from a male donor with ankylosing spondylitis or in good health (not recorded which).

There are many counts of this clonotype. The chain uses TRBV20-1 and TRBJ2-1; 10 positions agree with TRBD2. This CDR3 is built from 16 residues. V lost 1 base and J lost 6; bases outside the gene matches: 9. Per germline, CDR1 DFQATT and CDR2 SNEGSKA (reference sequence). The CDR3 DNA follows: TGCAGTGCTAGAGGAAGCCCTAGCGGGAGAGGCAATGAGCAGTTCTTC. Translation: CSARGSPSGRGNEQFF.

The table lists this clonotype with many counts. The CDR3, as DNA: TGCAGTGCTAGAGTTAGCGGGGGGACCCAATCCTCCTACAATGAGCAGTTCTTC. Translation gives CSARVSGGTQSSYNEQFF. This rearrangement joins TRBV20-1 to TRBJ2-1, with 10 bases that match TRBD2. Germline assignment: CDR1 DFQATT and CDR2 SNEGSKA (reference sequence). Trimming removed 1 base from V and 0 bases from J; junction bases left unmatched: 9. This CDR3 comprises 18 residues.

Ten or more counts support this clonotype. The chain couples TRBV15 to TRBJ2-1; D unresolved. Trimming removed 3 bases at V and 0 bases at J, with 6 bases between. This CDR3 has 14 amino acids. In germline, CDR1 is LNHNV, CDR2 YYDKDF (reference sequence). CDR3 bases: TGTGCCACCAGCAGCGGAGCCTCCTACAATGAGCAGTTCTTC. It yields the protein CATSSGASYNEQFF.

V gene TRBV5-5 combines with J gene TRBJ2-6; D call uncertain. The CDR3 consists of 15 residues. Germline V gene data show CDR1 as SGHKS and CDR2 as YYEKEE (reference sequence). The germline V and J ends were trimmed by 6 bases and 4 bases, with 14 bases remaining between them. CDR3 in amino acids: CASTNRATGANVLTF. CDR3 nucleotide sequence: TGTGCCAGCACCAATAGGGCGACCGGGGCCAACGTCCTGACTTTC.

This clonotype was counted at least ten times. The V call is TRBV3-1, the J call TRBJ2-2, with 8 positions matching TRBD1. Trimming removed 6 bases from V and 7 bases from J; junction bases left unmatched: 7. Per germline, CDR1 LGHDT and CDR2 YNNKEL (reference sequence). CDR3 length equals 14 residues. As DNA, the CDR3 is TGTGCCAGCAGTCCGGACAGGGCGGTCGGGGAGCTGTTTTTT. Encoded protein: CASSPDRAVGELFF.

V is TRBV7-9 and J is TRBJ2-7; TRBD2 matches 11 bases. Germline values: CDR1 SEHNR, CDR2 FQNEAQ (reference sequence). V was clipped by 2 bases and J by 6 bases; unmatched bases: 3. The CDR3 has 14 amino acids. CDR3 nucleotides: TGTGCCAGCAGCTTAAGCCTAGCGGGAGGCGAGCAGTACTTC. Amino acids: CASSLSLAGGEQYF.

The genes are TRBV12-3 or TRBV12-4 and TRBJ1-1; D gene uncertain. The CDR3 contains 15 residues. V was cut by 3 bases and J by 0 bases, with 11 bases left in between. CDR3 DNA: TGTGCCAGCAGTTTCAAGGCAGTGGTGAACACTGAAGCTTTCTTT. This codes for CASSFKAVVNTEAFF.

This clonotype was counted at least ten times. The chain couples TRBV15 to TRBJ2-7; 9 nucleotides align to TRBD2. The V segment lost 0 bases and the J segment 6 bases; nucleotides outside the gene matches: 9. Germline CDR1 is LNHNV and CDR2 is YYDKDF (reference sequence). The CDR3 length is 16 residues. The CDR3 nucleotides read TGTGCCACCAGCAGAGATCTGGGGCGGGAGGGCCGCGAGCAGTACTTC. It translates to CATSRDLGREGREQYF.

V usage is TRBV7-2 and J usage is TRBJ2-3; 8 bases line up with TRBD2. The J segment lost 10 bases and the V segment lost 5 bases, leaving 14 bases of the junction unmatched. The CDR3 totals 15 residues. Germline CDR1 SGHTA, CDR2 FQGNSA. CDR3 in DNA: TGTGCCAGCAGCCTCTATTCCGGGACTAGGGTGGCGCAGTATTTT. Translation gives CASSLYSGTRVAQYF. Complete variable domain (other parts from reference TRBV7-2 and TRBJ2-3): GAGVSQSPSNKVTEKGKDVELRCDPISGHTALYWYRQSLGQGLEFLIYFQGNSAPDKSGLPSDRFSAERTGGSVSTLTIQRTQQEDSAVYLCASSLYSGTRVAQYFGPGTRLTVL.

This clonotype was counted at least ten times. This CDR3 reads CASSLGTVINYGYTF. For the CDR3, the DNA is TGCGCCAGCAGCTTGGGAACAGTTATTAACTATGGCTACACCTTC. The rearrangement uses TRBV5-1 and TRBJ1-2, with D uncertain. Between the trimmed V and J ends, which lost 0 bases and 1 base, there was a span of 10 bases. The CDR3 sequence is 15 residues long. The V gene's germline CDR1 is SGHRS and CDR2 YFSETQ.

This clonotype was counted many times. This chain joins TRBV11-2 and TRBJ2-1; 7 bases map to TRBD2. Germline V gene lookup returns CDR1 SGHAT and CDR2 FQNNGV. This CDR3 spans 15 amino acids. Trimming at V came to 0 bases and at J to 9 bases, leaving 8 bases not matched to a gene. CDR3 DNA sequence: TGTGCCAGCAGCTTAGAGTCTAGCGGTGGCGGTGAGCAGTTCTTC. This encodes CASSLESSGGGEQFF.

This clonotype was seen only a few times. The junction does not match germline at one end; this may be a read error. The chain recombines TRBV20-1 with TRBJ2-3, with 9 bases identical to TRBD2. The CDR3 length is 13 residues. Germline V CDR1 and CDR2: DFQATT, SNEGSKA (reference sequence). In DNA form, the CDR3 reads TGCAGTGCCCCACTAGCGGGCACGGATACGCAGTATTTT. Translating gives CSAPLAGTDTQYF.

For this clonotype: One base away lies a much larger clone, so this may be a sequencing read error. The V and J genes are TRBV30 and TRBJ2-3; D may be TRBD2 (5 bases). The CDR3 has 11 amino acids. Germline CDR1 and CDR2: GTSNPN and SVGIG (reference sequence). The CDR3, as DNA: TGTGCCAGGAGGTCCACAGATACGCAGTATTTT. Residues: CARRSTDTQYF.

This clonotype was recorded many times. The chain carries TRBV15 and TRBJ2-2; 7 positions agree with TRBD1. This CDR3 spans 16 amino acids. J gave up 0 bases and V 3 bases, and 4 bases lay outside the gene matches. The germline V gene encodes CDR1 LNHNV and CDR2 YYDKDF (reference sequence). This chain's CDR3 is CATSRTGPPNTGELFF. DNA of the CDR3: TGTGCCACCAGCAGGACAGGGCCCCCGAACACCGGGGAGCTGTTTTTT. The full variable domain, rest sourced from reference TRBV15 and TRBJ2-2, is DAMVIQNPRYQVTQFGKPVTLSCSQTLNHNVMYWYQQKSSQAPKLLFHYYDKDFNNEADTPDNFQSRRPNTSFCFLDIRSPGLGDTAMYLCATSRTGPPNTGELFFGEGSRLTVL.

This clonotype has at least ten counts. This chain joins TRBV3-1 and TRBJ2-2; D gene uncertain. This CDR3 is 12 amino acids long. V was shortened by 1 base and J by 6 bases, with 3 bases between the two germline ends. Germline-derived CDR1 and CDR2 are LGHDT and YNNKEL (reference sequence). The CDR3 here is CASSQVSGELFF. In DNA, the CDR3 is TGTGCCAGCAGCCAAGTGTCCGGGGAGCTGTTTTTT.

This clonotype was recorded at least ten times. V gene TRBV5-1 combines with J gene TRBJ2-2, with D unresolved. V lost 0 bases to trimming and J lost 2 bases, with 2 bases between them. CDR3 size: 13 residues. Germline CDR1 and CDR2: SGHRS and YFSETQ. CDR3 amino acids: CASSLDNTGELFF. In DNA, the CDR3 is TGCGCCAGCAGCTTGGATAACACCGGGGAGCTGTTTTTT.

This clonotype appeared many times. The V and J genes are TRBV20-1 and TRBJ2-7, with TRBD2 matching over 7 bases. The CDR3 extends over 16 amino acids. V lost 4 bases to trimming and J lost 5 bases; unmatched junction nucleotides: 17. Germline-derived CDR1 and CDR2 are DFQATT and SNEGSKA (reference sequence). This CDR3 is CSANTDTLGGFNEQYF. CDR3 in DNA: TGCAGTGCTAATACGGACACCCTGGGAGGGTTCAACGAGCAGTACTTC.

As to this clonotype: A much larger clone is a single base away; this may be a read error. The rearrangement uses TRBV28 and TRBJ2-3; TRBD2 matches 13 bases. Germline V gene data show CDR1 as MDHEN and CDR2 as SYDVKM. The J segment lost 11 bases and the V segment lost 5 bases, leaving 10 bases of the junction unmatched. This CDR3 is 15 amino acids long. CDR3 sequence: CASSPGGGLAGMQYF. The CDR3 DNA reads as TGTGCCAGCAGTCCAGGCGGGGGACTAGCGGGGATGCAGTATTTT.

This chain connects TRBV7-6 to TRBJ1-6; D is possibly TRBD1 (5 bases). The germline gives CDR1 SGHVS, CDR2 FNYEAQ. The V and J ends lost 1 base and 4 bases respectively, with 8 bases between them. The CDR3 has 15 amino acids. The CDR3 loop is CASSLDGGYNSPLHF. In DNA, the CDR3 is TGTGCCAGCAGCTTAGATGGGGGGTATAATTCACCCCTCCACTTT. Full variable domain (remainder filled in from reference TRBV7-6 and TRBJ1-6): GAGVSQSPRYKVTKRGQDVALRCDPISGHVSLYWYRQALGQGPEFLTYFNYEAQQDKSGLPNDRFSAERPEGSISTLTIQRTEQRDSAMYRCASSLDGGYNSPLHFGNGTRLTVT.

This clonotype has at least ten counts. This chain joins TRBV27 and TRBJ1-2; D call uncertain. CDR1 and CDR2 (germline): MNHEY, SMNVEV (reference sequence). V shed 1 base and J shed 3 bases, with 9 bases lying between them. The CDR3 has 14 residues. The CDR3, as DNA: TGTGCCAGCAGTTTATTACCGGGCTACTATGGCTACACCTTC. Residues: CASSLLPGYYGYTF.

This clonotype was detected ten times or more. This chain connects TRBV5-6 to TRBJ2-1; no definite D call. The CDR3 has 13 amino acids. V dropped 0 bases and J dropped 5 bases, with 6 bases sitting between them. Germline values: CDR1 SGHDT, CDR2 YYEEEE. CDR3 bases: TGTGCCAGCAGCTTGGGGCCCGACAATGAGCAGTTCTTC. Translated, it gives CASSLGPDNEQFF. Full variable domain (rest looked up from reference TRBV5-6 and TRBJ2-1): DAGVTQSPTHLIKTRGQQVTLRCSPKSGHDTVSWYQQALGQGPQFIFQYYEEEERQRGNFPDRFSGHQFPNYSSELNVNALLLGDSALYLCASSLGPDNEQFFGPGTRLTVL.

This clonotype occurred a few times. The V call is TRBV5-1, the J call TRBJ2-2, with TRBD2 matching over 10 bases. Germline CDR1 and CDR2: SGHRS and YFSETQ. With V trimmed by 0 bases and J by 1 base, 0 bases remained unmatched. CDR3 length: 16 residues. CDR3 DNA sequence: TGCGCCAGCAGCTTGGCTAGCGGGGGGAACACCGGGGAGCTGTTTTTT. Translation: CASSLASGGNTGELFF.

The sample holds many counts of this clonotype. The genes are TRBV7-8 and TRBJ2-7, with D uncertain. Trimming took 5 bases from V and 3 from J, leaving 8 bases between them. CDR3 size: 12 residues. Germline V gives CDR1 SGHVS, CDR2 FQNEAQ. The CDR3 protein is CASSTYNYEQYF. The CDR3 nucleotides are TGTGCCAGCAGCACCTACAACTACGAGCAGTACTTC.

In DNA form, the CDR3 reads TGTGCCAGCAGTTTCCCCCCAGGGAACACTGAAGCTTTCTTT. Protein sequence: CASSFPPGNTEAFF. V is TRBV12-3 or TRBV12-4 and J is TRBJ1-1; D call uncertain. The CDR3 consists of 14 residues. Between the trimmed V and J ends, which lost 3 bases and 1 base, there was a span of 9 bases.

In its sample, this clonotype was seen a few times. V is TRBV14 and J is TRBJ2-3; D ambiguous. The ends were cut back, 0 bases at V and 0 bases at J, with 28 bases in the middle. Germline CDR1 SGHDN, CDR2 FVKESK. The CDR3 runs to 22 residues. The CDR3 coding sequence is TGTGCCAGCAGCCAAGATTTAAGAACAGCTCGAGGCCGGTCATCTAGCACAGATACGCAGTATTTT. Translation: CASSQDLRTARGRSSSTDTQYF.

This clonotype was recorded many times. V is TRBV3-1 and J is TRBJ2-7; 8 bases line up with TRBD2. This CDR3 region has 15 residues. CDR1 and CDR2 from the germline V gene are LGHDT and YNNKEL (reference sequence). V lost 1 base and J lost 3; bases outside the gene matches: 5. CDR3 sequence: CASSQGGRPFYEQYF. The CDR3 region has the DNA TGTGCCAGCAGCCAAGGCGGGAGGCCCTTCTACGAGCAGTACTTC.

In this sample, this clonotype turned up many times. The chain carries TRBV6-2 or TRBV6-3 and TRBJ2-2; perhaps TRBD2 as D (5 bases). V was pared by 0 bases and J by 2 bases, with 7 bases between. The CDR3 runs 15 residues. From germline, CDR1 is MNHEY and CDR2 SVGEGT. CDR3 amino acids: CASSYSTTNTGELFF. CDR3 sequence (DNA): TGTGCCAGCAGTTACTCGACTACTAACACCGGGGAGCTGTTTTTT.

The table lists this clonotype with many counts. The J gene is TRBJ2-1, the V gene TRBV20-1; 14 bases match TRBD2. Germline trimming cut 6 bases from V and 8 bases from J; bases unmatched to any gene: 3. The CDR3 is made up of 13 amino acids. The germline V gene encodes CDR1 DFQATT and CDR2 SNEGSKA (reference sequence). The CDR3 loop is CSAGLAGGYEQFF. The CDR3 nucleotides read TGCAGTGCCGGACTAGCGGGAGGCTATGAGCAGTTCTTC.